This section outlines one T cell receptor beta chain sequence together with its context. V was pared by 0 bases and J by 7 bases, with 4 bases of the junction left unmatched. The CDR3 extends over 15 amino acids. The germline CDR1 and CDR2 sequences are MNHEY and SVGEGT. This entry is derived from a study of blood T cell repertoires in COVID-19. Study context: COVID-19 samples, acute and convalescent, were from the United States, Italy and Spain. From T cells, B-cell-depleted T cells, or PBMCs came the material, which was cDNA or gDNA.

The Seattle site enrolled patients during active infection and followed them longitudinally. Study processing details: From reference gene primer amplification, estimates of nucleated cell counts were derived. Method: immunoSEQ multiplex PCR; TCRdb's copy keeps in-frame clones and lacks some. Clonal size and the V and J genes are those of that table, whereas D and trimming came from the DNA. The repertoire holds 75,000 to 90,000 clones, around 90% seen once, with over 6.5% in the top ten. The chain is built from TRBV6-2 or TRBV6-3 and TRBJ1-5; 9 bases agree with TRBD1. The source material was peripheral blood. The receptor was isolated from a man between 18 and 29 years old with COVID-19, enrolled during active disease. CDR3 in amino acids: CASSYSGTGYQPQHF. The CDR3 DNA reads as TGTGCCAGCAGTTACTCAGGGACAGGGTACCAGCCCCAGCATTTT.